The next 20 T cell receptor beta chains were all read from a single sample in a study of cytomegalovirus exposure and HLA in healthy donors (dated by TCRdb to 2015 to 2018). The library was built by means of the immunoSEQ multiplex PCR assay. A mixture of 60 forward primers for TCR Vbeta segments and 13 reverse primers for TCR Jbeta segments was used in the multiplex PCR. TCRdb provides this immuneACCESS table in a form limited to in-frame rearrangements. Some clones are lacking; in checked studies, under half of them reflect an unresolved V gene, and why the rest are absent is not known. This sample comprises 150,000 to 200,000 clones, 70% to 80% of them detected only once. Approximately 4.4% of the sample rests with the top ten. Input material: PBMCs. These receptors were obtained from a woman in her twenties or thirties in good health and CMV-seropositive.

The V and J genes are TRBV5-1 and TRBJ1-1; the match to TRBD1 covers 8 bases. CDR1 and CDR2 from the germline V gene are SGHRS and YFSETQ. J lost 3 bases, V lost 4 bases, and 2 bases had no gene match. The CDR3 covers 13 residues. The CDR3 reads CASSPDRDTEAFF. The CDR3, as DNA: TGCGCCAGCAGCCCGGACAGGGACACTGAAGCTTTCTTT. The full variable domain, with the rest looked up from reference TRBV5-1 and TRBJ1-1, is KAGVTQTPRYLIKTRGQQVTLSCSPISGHRSVSWYQQTPGQGLQFLFEYFSETQRNKGNFPGRFSGRQFSNSRSEMNVSTLELGDSALYLCASSPDRDTEAFFGQGTRLTVV.

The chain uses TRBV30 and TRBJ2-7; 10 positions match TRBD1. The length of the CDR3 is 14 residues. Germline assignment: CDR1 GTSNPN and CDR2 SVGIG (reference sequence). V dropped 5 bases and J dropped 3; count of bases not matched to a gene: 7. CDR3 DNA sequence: TGTGCCTGGTCAGAAGGGACAGGGGACTACGAGCAGTACTTC. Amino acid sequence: CAWSEGTGDYEQYF.

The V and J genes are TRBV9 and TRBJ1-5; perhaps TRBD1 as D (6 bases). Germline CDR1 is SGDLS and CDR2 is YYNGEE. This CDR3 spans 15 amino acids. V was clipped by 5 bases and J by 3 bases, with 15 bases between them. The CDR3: CASREGGGPNQPQHF. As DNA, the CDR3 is TGTGCCAGCAGGGAGGGGGGGGGTCCCAATCAGCCCCAGCATTTT.

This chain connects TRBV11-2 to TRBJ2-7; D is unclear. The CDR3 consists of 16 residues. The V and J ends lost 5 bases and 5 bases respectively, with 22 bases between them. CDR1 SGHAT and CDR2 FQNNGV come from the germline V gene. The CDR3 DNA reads TGTGCCAGCAGCCTCGAATCTTCTAGAGTCGGCCACGAGCAGTACTTC. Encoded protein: CASSLESSRVGHEQYF.

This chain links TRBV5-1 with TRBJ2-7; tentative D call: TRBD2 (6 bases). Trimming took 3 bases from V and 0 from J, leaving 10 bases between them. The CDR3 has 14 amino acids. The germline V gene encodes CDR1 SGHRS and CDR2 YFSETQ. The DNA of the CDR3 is TGCGCCAGCAGCTGGGGGGACTCCTCCTACGAGCAGTACTTC. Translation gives CASSWGDSSYEQYF.

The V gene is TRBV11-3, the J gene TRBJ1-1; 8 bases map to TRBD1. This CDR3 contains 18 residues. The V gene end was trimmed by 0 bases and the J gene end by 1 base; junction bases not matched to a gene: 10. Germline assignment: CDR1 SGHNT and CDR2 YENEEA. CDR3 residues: CASSLEVGQGWGNTEAFF. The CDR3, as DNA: TGTGCCAGCAGCTTAGAAGTAGGACAGGGATGGGGGAACACTGAAGCTTTCTTT.

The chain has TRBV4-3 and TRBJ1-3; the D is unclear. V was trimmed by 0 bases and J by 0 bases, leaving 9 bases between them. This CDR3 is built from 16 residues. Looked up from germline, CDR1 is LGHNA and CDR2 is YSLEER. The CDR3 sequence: CASSQDSANSGNTIYF. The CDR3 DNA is TGCGCCAGCAGCCAAGATAGTGCAAACTCTGGAAACACCATATATTTT.

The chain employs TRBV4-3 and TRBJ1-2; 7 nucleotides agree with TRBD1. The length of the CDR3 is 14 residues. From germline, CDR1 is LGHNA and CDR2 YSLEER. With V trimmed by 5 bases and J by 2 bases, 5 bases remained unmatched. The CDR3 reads CASSGDRENYGYTF. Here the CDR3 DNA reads TGCGCCAGCAGCGGCGACAGGGAAAACTATGGCTACACCTTC.

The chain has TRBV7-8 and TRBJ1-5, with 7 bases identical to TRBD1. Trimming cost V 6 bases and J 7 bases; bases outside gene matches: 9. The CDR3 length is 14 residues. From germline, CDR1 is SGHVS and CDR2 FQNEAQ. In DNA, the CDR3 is TGTGCCAGCAGTCCTTCGAACAGGGGCCAGCCCCAGCATTTT. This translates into CASSPSNRGQPQHF. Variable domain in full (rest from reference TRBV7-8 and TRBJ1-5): GAGVSQSPRYKVAKRGQDVALRCDPISGHVSLFWYQQALGQGPEFLTYFQNEAQLDKSGLPSDRFFAERPEGSVSTLKIQRTQQEDSAVYLCASSPSNRGQPQHFGDGTRLSIL.

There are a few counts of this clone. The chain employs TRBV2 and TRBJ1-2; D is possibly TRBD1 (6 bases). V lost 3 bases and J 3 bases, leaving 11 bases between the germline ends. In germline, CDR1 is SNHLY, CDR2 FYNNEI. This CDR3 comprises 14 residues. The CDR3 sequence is CASSEQGPDYGYTF. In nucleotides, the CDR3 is TGTGCCAGCAGTGAGCAGGGGCCTGACTATGGCTACACCTTC.

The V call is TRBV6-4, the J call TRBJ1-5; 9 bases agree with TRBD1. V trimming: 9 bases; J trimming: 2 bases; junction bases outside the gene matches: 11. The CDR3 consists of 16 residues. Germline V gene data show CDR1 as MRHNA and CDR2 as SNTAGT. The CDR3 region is CARPREWTGGNQPQHF. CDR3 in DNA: TGTGCCAGGCCCCGCGAGTGGACAGGGGGCAATCAGCCCCAGCATTTT.

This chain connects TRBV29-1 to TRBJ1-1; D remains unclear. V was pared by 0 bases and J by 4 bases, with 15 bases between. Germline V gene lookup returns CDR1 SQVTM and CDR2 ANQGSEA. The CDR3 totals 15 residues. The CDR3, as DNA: TGCAGCGTTGAAGAAATAGTCCGGGAGCCCACTGAAGCTTTCTTT. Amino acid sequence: CSVEEIVREPTEAFF.

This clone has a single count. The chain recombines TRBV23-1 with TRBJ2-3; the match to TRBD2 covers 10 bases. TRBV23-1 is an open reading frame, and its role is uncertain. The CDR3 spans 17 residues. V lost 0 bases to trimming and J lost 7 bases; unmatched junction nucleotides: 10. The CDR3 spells CASSQSPSGRACNTQYF. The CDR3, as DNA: TGCGCCAGCAGTCAATCGCCCAGCGGGAGGGCCTGTAATACGCAGTATTTT.

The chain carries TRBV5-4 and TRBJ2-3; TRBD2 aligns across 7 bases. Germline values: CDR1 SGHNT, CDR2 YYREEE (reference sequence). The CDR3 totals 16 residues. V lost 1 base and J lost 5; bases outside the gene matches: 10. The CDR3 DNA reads TGTGCCAGCAGCTTGTCAGCGGGATGGGGAAAAGATACGCAGTATTTT. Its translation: CASSLSAGWGKDTQYF.

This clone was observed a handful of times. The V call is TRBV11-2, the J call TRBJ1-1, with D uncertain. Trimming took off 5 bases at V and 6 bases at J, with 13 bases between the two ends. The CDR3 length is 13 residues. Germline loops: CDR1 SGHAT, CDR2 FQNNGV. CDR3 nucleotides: TGTGCCAGCAGCCCCGGGGAGCTACCTGAAGCTTTCTTT. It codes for CASSPGELPEAFF. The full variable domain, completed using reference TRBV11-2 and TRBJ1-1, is EAGVAQSPRYKIIEKRQSVAFWCNPISGHATLYWYQQILGQGPKLLIQFQNNGVVDDSQLPKDRFSAERLKGVDSTLKIQPAKLEDSAVYLCASSPGELPEAFFGQGTRLTVV.

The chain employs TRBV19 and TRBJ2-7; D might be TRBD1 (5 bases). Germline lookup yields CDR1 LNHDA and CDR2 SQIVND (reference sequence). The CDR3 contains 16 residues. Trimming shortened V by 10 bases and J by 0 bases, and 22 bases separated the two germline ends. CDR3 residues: CATSAPTGRSSYEQYF. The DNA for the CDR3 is TGTGCCACCTCGGCCCCAACAGGAAGGAGCTCCTACGAGCAGTACTTC.

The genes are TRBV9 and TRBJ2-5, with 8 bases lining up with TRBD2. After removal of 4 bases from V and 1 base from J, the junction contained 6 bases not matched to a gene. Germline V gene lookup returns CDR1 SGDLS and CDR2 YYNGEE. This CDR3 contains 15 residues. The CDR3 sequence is CASSPASGPQETQYF. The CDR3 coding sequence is TGTGCCAGCAGCCCGGCTAGCGGGCCCCAAGAGACCCAGTACTTC.

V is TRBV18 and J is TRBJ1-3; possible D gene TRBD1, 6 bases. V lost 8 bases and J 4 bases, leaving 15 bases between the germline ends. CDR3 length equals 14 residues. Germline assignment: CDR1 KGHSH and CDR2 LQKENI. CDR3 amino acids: CASTTGTRGNTIYF. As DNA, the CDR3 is TGTGCCAGCACCACAGGGACTAGAGGAAACACCATATATTTT.

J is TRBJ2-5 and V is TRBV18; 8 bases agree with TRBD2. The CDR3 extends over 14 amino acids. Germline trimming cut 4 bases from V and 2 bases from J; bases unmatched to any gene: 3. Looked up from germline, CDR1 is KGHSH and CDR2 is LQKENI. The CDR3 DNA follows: TGTGCCAGCTCACTCGCGGGAGGACAAGAGACCCAGTACTTC. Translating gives CASSLAGGQETQYF.

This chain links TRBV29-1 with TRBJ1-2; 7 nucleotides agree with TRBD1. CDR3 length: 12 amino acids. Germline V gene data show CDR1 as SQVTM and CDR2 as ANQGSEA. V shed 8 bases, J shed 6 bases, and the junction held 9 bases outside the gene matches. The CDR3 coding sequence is TGCAGCATTCCCGGACAGGCCGATGGCTACACCTTC. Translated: CSIPGQADGYTF.